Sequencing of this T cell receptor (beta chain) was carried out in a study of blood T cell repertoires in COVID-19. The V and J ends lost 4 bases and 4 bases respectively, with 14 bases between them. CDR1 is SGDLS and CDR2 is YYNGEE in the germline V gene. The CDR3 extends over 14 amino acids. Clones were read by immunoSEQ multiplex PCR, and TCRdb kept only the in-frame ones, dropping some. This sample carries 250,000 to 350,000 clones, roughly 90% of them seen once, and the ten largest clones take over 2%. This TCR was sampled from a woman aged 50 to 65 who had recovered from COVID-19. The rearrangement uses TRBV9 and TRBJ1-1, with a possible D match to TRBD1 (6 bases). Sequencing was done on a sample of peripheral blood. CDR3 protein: CASSSHRVGTEAFF. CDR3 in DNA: TGTGCCAGCAGCTCGCACAGGGTTGGCACTGAAGCTTTCTTT.